The clone carrying this T cell receptor beta chain appeared many times. Its target is unknown. The data belong to a study of T-cell reconstitution after alpha-beta-depleted transplantation in children. Unique molecular identifiers were built into the TCRbeta library. MiXCR, applied by TCRdb to the PCR reads, yields one record per CDR3 protein. There are fewer than 40,000 distinct CDR3 sequences in the sample; under 7.5% occur only once, and around 30% lies in the top ten. Findings of the study overall: T cells produced anew were the main source of T-cell counts and diversity one year after transplant. Elevated TCRbeta diversity at day 60 was traced, in some patients, to surviving recipient T cells and thymic progenitors. At around two months after transplant, the alpha-beta T cells were reportedly derived from several hundred expanded clones that came from non-depleted graft cells.

Germline CDR1 and CDR2: SQVTM and ANQGSEA. The V end lost 5 bases, the J end lost 3 bases, and 7 bases lay between the germline ends. This CDR3 has 11 amino acids. The V call is TRBV29-1, the J call TRBJ1-1, with D hard to call. This receptor was identified in a child younger than two who had a stem cell transplant for acute myeloid leukemia, so the T cells may come from the graft donor. The material was peripheral blood, obtained 60 days after TCRalphabeta/CD19-depleted stem cell transplant. The CDR3: CSVPGYTEAFF. CDR3 in DNA: TGCAGCGTTCCGGGGTACACTGAAGCTTTCTTT.